A single sample is the source of the 11 T cell receptor beta chains below, sequenced in a study of cytomegalovirus exposure and HLA in healthy donors. Primers: 60 Vbeta forward and 13 Jbeta reverse. Produced via immunoSEQ multiplex PCR; TCRdb's table is partial and in-frame only. The table has more than 95,000 clones, approximately 87% seen once. Material for sequencing was PBMCs. The source is a man between 18 and 35 years old in good health and CMV-seropositive.

The rearrangement joins TRBV6-5 to TRBJ1-6; TRBD1 agrees at 7 bases. The CDR3 runs to 14 residues. Germline CDR1 and CDR2: MNHEY and SVGAGI. V shed 5 bases and J 6 bases; nucleotides not matched to a gene: 4. For the CDR3, the DNA is TGTGCCAGCAGTCTAGGGGGCGGTAATTCACCCCTCCACTTT. This sequence encodes CASSLGGGNSPLHF.

V usage is TRBV7-6 and J usage is TRBJ2-3; maybe TRBD2 (6 bases). In germline, CDR1 is SGHVS, CDR2 FNYEAQ. Trimming left V 8 bases short and J 2 bases short, with 8 bases between. CDR3 length equals 12 residues. DNA for the CDR3: TGTGCCAGCCGGGGGACCACAGATACGCAGTATTTT. Amino acid sequence: CASRGTTDTQYF. The full variable domain, its missing parts supplied by reference TRBV7-6 and TRBJ2-3, is GAGVSQSPRYKVTKRGQDVALRCDPISGHVSLYWYRQALGQGPEFLTYFNYEAQQDKSGLPNDRFSAERPEGSISTLTIQRTEQRDSAMYRCASRGTTDTQYFGPGTRLTVL.

As DNA, the CDR3 is TGTGCCAGCAGCTTGGCTCCCGGGACAGGGGGAAACGAGCAGTACTTC. Amino acids: CASSLAPGTGGNEQYF. V and J are TRBV5-4 and TRBJ2-7, with 11 positions matching TRBD1. V lost 0 bases and J lost 5; bases outside the gene matches: 7. CDR1 SGHNT and CDR2 YYREEE come from the germline V gene (reference sequence). The CDR3 is 16 residues long.

This chain uses TRBV7-9 with TRBJ1-1; 9 positions agree with TRBD1. V gave up 2 bases and J gave up 4 bases; unmatched junction bases: 5. The CDR3 is 15 residues long. Germline values: CDR1 SEHNR, CDR2 FQNEAQ (reference sequence). The CDR3 DNA reads TGTGCCAGCAGCTTAAGCGAGACAGGGGGCACTGAAGCTTTCTTT. Translating it yields CASSLSETGGTEAFF.

The table lists this clone with a few counts. The chain recombines TRBV6-5 with TRBJ1-4, with TRBD1 matching over 9 bases. Germline V gene data show CDR1 as MNHEY and CDR2 as SVGAGI. CDR3 size: 15 residues. V was clipped by 6 bases and J by 5 bases; unmatched bases: 7. The CDR3 sequence is CASRPLTGGNEKLFF. The CDR3 nucleotides read TGTGCCAGCAGGCCCCTGACAGGGGGGAATGAAAAACTGTTTTTT.

V and J are TRBV21-1 and TRBJ1-3; the table names TRBD1, a call not compared with the DNA. TRBV21-1 is a pseudogene segment. This CDR3 spans 19 amino acids. The CDR3 loop reads CASSPRRGGFVRSRNTIYF. CDR3 bases: TGTGCCAGCAGCCCAAGGAGAGGGGGCTTCGTTCGTAGTAGAAACACCATATATTTT.

This chain links TRBV30 with TRBJ1-1; D is possibly TRBD1 (5 bases). Between the trimmed V and J ends, which lost 3 bases and 8 bases, there was a span of 10 bases. The germline V gene encodes CDR1 GTSNPN and CDR2 SVGIG (reference sequence). The CDR3 covers 11 residues. CDR3 residues: CAWREDREAFF. The CDR3 nucleotides are TGTGCCTGGAGGGAAGACAGAGAAGCTTTCTTT.

The V call is TRBV30, the J call TRBJ2-7; D unresolved. The CDR3 has 11 amino acids. The ends were cut back, 0 bases at V and 6 bases at J, with 6 bases in the middle. The germline CDR1 and CDR2 sequences are GTSNPN and SVGIG (reference sequence). CDR3 in amino acids: CAWSVRSEQYF. In DNA, the CDR3 is TGTGCCTGGAGTGTACGGTCCGAGCAGTACTTC. Drawing the rest from reference TRBV30 and TRBJ2-7, the complete variable domain is SQTIHQWPATLVQPVGSPLSLECTVEGTSNPNLYWYRQAAGRGLQLLFYSVGIGQISSEVPQNLSASRPQDRQFILSSKKLLLSDSGFYLCAWSVRSEQYFGPGTRLTVT.

The V gene is TRBV4-1, the J gene TRBJ2-1, with a possible D match to TRBD1 (5 bases). The CDR3 extends over 12 amino acids. Per the germline V gene, CDR1 is MGHRA and CDR2 is YSYEKL. V dropped 5 bases and J dropped 10 bases, with 12 bases sitting between them. CDR3 in DNA: TGCGCCAGCAGCTCCGACAGTAGAGAGCAGTTCTTC. Amino acids: CASSSDSREQFF.

This clone was picked up a small number of times. The likely explanation is a read error, given a far larger clone one base away. V and J are TRBV6-1 and TRBJ1-2; TRBD1 matches 11 bases. CDR3 length equals 17 residues. Germline V lookup: CDR1 MNHNS, CDR2 SASEGT. The CDR3 sequence is CASSEEWGSGQGDGYPF. CDR3 coding DNA: TGTGCCAGCAGTGAAGAATGGGGGTCGGGACAGGGGGATGGCTACCCCTTC.

V is TRBV28 and J is TRBJ1-5; 8 bases match TRBD1. CDR3 size: 15 residues. Trimming took 3 bases from V and 8 from J; bases not matched to a gene: 9. Germline loops: CDR1 MDHEN, CDR2 SYDVKM. The CDR3 loop reads CASSFPSDRVEPQHF. DNA of the CDR3: TGTGCCAGCAGTTTCCCCTCGGACAGGGTTGAGCCCCAGCATTTT.